The rows below give T cell receptor beta chains drawn from one sample of a study of human T cells and chemical hapten exposure. A single record per CDR3 protein comes from TCRdb applying MiXCR to the RACE reads. The sample contains about 350,000 distinct CDR3 sequences, about 6.3% of which appear only once. The sequenced sample was whole blood, obtained in connection with sensitization to the hapten diphenylcyclopropenone (DPC). Every receptor here comes from a woman under 30 with alopecia areata. Some clones in this sample may be carry-over from other donors' samples. The CDR3 runs from the conserved cysteine through the conserved F or W. A D gene is named only where the DNA matches it firmly. Clone size, where shown, is once, few, many, or a class for clones that have expanded.

v_gene,j_gene,d_gene,abundance,CDR3nt,CDR3aa
TRBV12-3/TRBV12-4,TRBJ1-4,-,few,TGTGCCAGCAGTTTAGAAGTCGGATCCAGGATCGAAAAACTGTTTTTT,CASSLEVGSRIEKLFF
TRBV4-1,TRBJ1-5,-,few,TGCGCCAGCAGCCAAGATCCGGGGGACAATCAGCCCCAGCATTTT,CASSQDPGDNQPQHF
TRBV3-1,TRBJ1-3,TRBD1,many,TGTGCCAGCAGCCAATACCAGGGGGCTGGAAACACCATATATTTT,CASSQYQGAGNTIYF
TRBV7-9,TRBJ2-2,-,few,TGTGCCAGCAGCTTATGGCCGATCCCCCCGGGGACCGGGGAGCTGTTTTTT,CASSLWPIPPGTGELFF
TRBV6-5,TRBJ1-2,-,many,TGTGCCAGCAGCCGCGGGGGGCGGGATAACTATGGCTACACCTTC,CASSRGGRDNYGYTF
TRBV6-5,TRBJ1-2,TRBD1,many,TGTGCCAGCAGTCCATTGACAGGGCATGGCTACACCTTC,CASSPLTGHGYTF
TRBV29-1,TRBJ1-1,TRBD1,few,TGCAGCGCGTCGACAGGGAGCACTGAAGCTTTCTTT,CSASTGSTEAFF
TRBV2,TRBJ2-1,TRBD1,-,TGTGCCAGCAGACCGGGACAGGGTTTTGGTGAGCAGTTCTTC,CASRPGQGFGEQFF
TRBV27,TRBJ1-1,-,-,TGTGCCAGCAGTTGGGGACTCCTGAACACTGAAGCTTTCTTT,CASSWGLLNTEAFF
TRBV6-1,TRBJ1-5,-,many,TGTGCCAGCACTCCAAGCAGTGTGGCCTTCTGGAGCAATCAGCCCCAGCATTTT,CASTPSSVAFWSNQPQHF
TRBV18,TRBJ1-1,-,-,TGTGCCAGCTCACCCACGACAGCTGAAGCTTTCTTT,CASSPTTAEAFF
TRBV20-1,TRBJ1-6,TRBD1,few,TGCAGTGCGAGGGGACAGGGATTAGTCTCACCCCTCCACTTT,CSARGQGLVSPLHF
TRBV5-1,TRBJ1-6,TRBD1,many,TGCGCCAGCAAACCCGACCAGGGACAGGCAACGGATTCACCCCTCCACTTT,CASKPDQGQATDSPLHF
TRBV6-5,TRBJ2-5,TRBD2,few,TGTGCCAGCAGTTGGACTAGCGGGGGGCCCGCTTTGTGGACCCAGTACTTC,CASSWTSGGPALWTQYF
TRBV18,TRBJ2-1,-,-,TGTGCCAGCTCACCAGCTAGTGGGAATTACAATGAGCAGTTCTTC,CASSPASGNYNEQFF
TRBV6-2/TRBV6-3,TRBJ2-5,TRBD2,many,TGTGCCAGCAGTCCCCTAGCGGGCCAACGTGGGACCCAGTACTTC,CASSPLAGQRGTQYF
TRBV20-1,TRBJ2-7,TRBD2,many,TGCAGTGCTACCGTACTAGCGGGGGGCCTCTCCTACGAGCAGTACTTC,CSATVLAGGLSYEQYF
TRBV7-9,TRBJ2-1,-,many,TGTGCCAGCAGCTTAAAAAGAAGGCTAGCGCCATACAATGAGCAGTTCTTC,CASSLKRRLAPYNEQFF
TRBV6-5,TRBJ1-2,-,few,TGTGCCAGCAGTTACTCGTTGGGGTCAGGGGCCGACTATGGCTACACCTTC,CASSYSLGSGADYGYTF
TRBV15,TRBJ1-6,-,-,TGTGCCACCAGCAGAGACAGGGATTATAGTTCACCCCTCCACTTT,CATSRDRDYSSPLHF
TRBV6-6,TRBJ2-3,-,-,TGTGCCAGCAGGTCCGGGGGCCTCATAGATACGCAGTATTTT,CASRSGGLIDTQYF
TRBV20-1,TRBJ1-5,-,-,TGCAGTGCTAACAAACCGGGGGGCAATCAGCCCCAGCATTTT,CSANKPGGNQPQHF
TRBV19,TRBJ1-4,-,few,TGTGCCAGTAGTACCTACCTGGTTGCAACTAATGAAAAACTGTTTTTT,CASSTYLVATNEKLFF
TRBV6-5,TRBJ2-3,TRBD2,-,TGTGCCAGCAGTTATAGAGGGTCAGCGGGGGCTAGCACAGATACGCAGTATTTT,CASSYRGSAGASTDTQYF
TRBV20-1,TRBJ2-3,TRBD2,few,TGCAGTGCTAGAGACAGGAGCGGGGCAGATACGCAGTATTTT,CSARDRSGADTQYF
TRBV12-3/TRBV12-4,TRBJ1-6,-,many,TGTGCCAGCAGTTTAGGGGACTGGGGCTCGGAAAATTCACCCCTCCACTTT,CASSLGDWGSENSPLHF
TRBV18,TRBJ1-2,TRBD1,-,TGTGCCAGCTCTTCGACAGGGGCGGATGGCTACACCTTC,CASSSTGADGYTF
TRBV7-2,TRBJ2-7,-,-,TGTGCCAGCAGCTTAGTCGTCGCCACCTACGAGCAGTACTTC,CASSLVVATYEQYF
TRBV27,TRBJ2-7,-,few,TGTGCCAGCAGTTACGCAGGGGGCGTAGCTAGCGGCCCGTACGAGCAGTACTTC,CASSYAGGVASGPYEQYF
TRBV6-6,TRBJ1-2,TRBD1,few,TGTGCCAGCAGGACGGGACAGGTGGTCGGCTATGGCTACACCTTC,CASRTGQVVGYGYTF
TRBV7-3,TRBJ2-1,TRBD2,-,TGTGCCAGCAGCTTAAAAGGGACTAACGCCGCCAATGAGCAGTTCTTC,CASSLKGTNAANEQFF
TRBV20-1,TRBJ1-5,-,few,TGCAGTGCGAGGGACGCCGAGGTTCAGCCCCAGCATTTT,CSARDAEVQPQHF
TRBV18,TRBJ1-2,-,many,TGTGCCAGCTCACCAGGACAGAAAGCTAACTATGGCTACACCTTC,CASSPGQKANYGYTF
TRBV5-1,TRBJ2-4,-,-,TGCGCCAGCAGCCCCCTAGAGGGAGGAAACATTCAGTACTTC,CASSPLEGGNIQYF
TRBV28,TRBJ1-2,TRBD1,many,TGTGCCAGCAGGCGGATACAGGGGCGCAACCTTCTGCACTATGGCTACACCTTC,CASRRIQGRNLLHYGYTF
TRBV14,TRBJ2-4,TRBD2,many,TGTGCCAGCAGCCAAGTGACTAGCGGGCTTCAGTACTTC,CASSQVTSGLQYF
TRBV3-1,TRBJ1-5,TRBD1,few,TGTGCCAGCAGCGACAGGGATGCCAATCAGCCCCAGCATTTT,CASSDRDANQPQHF
TRBV7-2,TRBJ1-5,-,many,TGTGCCAGCGGTTGGTTAGGGTCGGCCCAGCATTTT,CASGWLGSAQHF
TRBV29-1,TRBJ1-1,TRBD1,many,TGCAGCGCTCGACAGGGGGTGAACACTGAAGCTTTCTTT,CSARQGVNTEAFF
TRBV28,TRBJ2-7,TRBD1,few,TGTGCCAGCAGTTTATGGGGACAGGGTGGCTACGAGCAGTACTTC,CASSLWGQGGYEQYF
TRBV6-2/TRBV6-3,TRBJ1-1,-,-,TGTGCCAGCAGTTACTTAGTGAACACTGAAGCTTTCTTT,CASSYLVNTEAFF
TRBV2,TRBJ2-5,TRBD1,few,TGTGCCAGCAGTTTAGACAGGGACCTCCAAGAGACCCAGTACTTC,CASSLDRDLQETQYF
TRBV7-9,TRBJ1-6,-,many,TGTGCCAGCAGCTTAGGGCAGGGAAGTTCACCCCTCCACTTT,CASSLGQGSSPLHF
TRBV7-2,TRBJ2-3,TRBD2,few,TGTGCCAGCAGGGCAGGCGGGGGGGCGGGCACAGATACGCAGTATTTT,CASRAGGGAGTDTQYF
TRBV2,TRBJ1-2,-,-,TGTGCAGCGAGGGGCAGGGGTCGATGGATCGATGGCTACACCTTC,CAARGRGRWIDGYTF